Here is one T cell receptor (beta chain) with its context. The target antigen is unknown. Germline V gene lookup returns CDR1 LNHNV and CDR2 YYDKDF (reference sequence). V gave up 4 bases and J gave up 0 bases, with 12 bases separating them. The CDR3 totals 15 residues. Generation of TCR cDNA used 5'RACE template switching (which added a universal primer site and UMIs). TCRdb analysed the 5' RACE reads with MiXCR anew, one entry per CDR3 protein. The sample yields about 360,000 distinct CDR3 sequences, approximately 6% seen once. The data were taken from a study of T cells after yellow fever vaccination. As for the study in general: Those fractions that held only low numbers of cells were prepared using the SMART-Seq v4 Ultra Low Input RNA kit.

Overall study results and limits: Reappearance after the booster was seen for most primary-vaccination clones, at roughly 96% CD4 and roughly 90% CD8.

This TCR was sampled from a man under 40 who received the YFV17D yellow fever vaccine. The sample consisted of PBMCs, taken 5 days after the yellow fever booster vaccination. V is TRBV15 and J is TRBJ1-1; D is unclear. This chain's CDR3 is CATSTPSALNTEAFF. The CDR3 nucleotides read TGTGCCACCAGCACCCCCTCGGCCTTGAACACTGAAGCTTTCTTT.